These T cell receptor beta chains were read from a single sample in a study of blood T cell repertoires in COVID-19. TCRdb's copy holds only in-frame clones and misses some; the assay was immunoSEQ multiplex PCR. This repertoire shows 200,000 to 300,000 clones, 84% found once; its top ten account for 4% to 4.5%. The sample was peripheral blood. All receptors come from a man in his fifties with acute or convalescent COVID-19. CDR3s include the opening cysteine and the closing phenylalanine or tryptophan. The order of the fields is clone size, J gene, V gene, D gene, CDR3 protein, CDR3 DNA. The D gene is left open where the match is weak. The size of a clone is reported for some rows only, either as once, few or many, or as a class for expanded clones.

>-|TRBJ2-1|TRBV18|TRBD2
CASSPSSGNNEQFF
TGTGCCAGCTCACCTTCTAGCGGCAACAATGAGCAGTTCTTC
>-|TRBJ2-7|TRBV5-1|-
CASSWGRRGFDEQYF
TGCGCCAGCAGCTGGGGACGGAGGGGATTCGACGAGCAGTACTTC
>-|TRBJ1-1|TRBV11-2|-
CASSREYGVGTEAFF
TGTGCCAGCAGCCGAGAATACGGGGTGGGCACTGAAGCTTTCTTT
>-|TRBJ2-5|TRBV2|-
CASTEGGNRQETQYF
TGTGCCAGCACCGAAGGCGGGAATCGACAAGAGACCCAGTACTTC
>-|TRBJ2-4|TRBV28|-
CASSLLGTSGDIQYF
TGTGCCAGCAGTCTCCTCGGGACATCTGGGGACATTCAGTACTTC
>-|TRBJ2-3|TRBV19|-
CAASLALTDTQYF
TGTGCCGCATCTTTAGCGCTCACAGATACGCAGTATTTT
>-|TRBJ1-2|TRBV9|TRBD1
CASSGRQGALGYTF
TGTGCCAGCAGCGGAAGACAGGGGGCGCTTGGCTACACCTTC
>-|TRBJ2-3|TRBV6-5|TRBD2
CASRPLAGSPDTQYF
TGTGCCAGCAGGCCACTAGCGGGAAGCCCAGATACGCAGTATTTT
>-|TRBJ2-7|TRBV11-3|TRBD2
CASSFEAGAPYEQYF
TGTGCCAGCAGCTTCGAAGCGGGAGCCCCCTACGAGCAGTACTTC
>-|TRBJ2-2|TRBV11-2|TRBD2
CASSIRSSSGAGELFF
TGTGCCAGCAGCATCAGGTCCTCTAGCGGGGCCGGGGAGCTGTTTTTT
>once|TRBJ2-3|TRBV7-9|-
CASRGTVSTDTQYF
TGTGCCAGCCGGGGGACCGTATCCACAGATACGCAGTATTTT
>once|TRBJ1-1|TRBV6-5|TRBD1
CASSYSADRATEAFF
TGTGCCAGCAGTTACTCTGCCGACAGGGCCACTGAAGCTTTCTTT
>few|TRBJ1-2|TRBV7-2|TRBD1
CASSNRDRLSYTF
TGTGCCAGCAGCAATCGGGACAGGTTGAGCTACACCTTC
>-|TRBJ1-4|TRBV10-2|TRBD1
CASSRQGAAEKLFF
TGCGCCAGCAGCCGACAGGGGGCGGCTGAAAAACTGTTTTTT
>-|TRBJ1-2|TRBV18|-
CASSPETDSYGYTF
TGTGCCAGCTCACCAGAGACAGACTCCTATGGCTACACCTTC
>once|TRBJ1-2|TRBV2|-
CASSGPGSYYGYTF
TGTGCCAGCAGCGGTCCGGGGTCCTACTATGGCTACACCTTC
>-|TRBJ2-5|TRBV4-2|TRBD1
CASSQGDRGQSETQYF
TGTGCCAGCAGCCAAGGAGACAGGGGGCAATCGGAGACCCAGTACTTC
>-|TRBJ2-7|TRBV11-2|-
CASSLLLGLAGEQYF
TGTGCCAGCAGCTTATTATTAGGGCTGGCGGGCGAGCAGTACTTC
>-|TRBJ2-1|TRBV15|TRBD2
CATSSESGSPNEQFF
TGTGCCACCAGCAGCGAAAGCGGGAGCCCCAATGAGCAGTTCTTC
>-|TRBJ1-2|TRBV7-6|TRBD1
CASSPTGRGQGGYTF
TGTGCCAGCAGCCCGACCGGGAGGGGGCAAGGGGGCTACACCTTC
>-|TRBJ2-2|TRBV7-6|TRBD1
CASSLATGGAGTGELFF
TGTGCCAGCAGCTTAGCGACAGGGGGCGCGGGCACCGGGGAGCTGTTTTTT
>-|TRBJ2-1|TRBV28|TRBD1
CASTRTGDEQFF
TGTGCCAGCACCAGGACAGGGGATGAGCAGTTCTTC
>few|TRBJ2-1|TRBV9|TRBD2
CASSVGGGGNNEQFF
TGTGCCAGCAGCGTAGGTGGCGGGGGAAACAATGAGCAGTTCTTC
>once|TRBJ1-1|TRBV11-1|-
CASSLTTANTEAFF
TGTGCCAGCAGCTTAACAACAGCGAACACTGAAGCTTTCTTT
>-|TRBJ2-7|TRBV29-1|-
CSVEDRVTYEQYF
TGCAGCGTTGAAGACCGGGTAACCTACGAGCAGTACTTC
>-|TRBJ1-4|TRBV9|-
CASSVAQGNEKLFF
TGTGCCAGCAGCGTAGCTCAGGGGAATGAAAAACTGTTTTTT
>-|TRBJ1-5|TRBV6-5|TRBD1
CASRGTDNQPQHF
TGTGCCAGCAGGGGGACAGACAATCAGCCCCAGCATTTT
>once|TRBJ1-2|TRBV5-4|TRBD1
CASSTGTGGTYGYTF
TGTGCCAGCAGCACCGGGACAGGGGGAACCTATGGCTACACCTTC
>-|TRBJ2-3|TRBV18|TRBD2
CASSPKRAGATDTQYF
TGTGCCAGCTCACCCAAGAGAGCGGGGGCCACAGATACGCAGTATTTT
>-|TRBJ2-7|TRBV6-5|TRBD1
CASSSKGQGGPYEQYF
TGTGCCAGCAGTTCCAAAGGACAGGGGGGACCCTACGAGCAGTACTTC
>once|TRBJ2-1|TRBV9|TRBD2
CASSPSGRVFQFF
TGTGCCAGCAGCCCTAGCGGGAGGGTTTTTCAGTTCTTC
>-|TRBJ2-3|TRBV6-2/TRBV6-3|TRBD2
CASSYMGEGVADTQYF
TGTGCCAGCAGTTATATGGGGGAGGGCGTAGCAGATACGCAGTATTTT
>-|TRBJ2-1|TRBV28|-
CASSRGADRDNEQFF
TGTGCCAGCAGTAGAGGGGCGGACAGAGACAATGAGCAGTTCTTC
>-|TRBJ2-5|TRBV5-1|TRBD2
CASSSFGTSVETQYF
TGCGCCAGCAGCAGCTTCGGGACTAGCGTTGAGACCCAGTACTTC
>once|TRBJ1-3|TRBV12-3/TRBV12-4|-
CASSLDRRNTIYF
TGTGCCAGCAGTTTAGACAGAAGAAACACCATATATTTT
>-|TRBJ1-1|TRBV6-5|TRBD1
CASSTGQSPRAFF
TGTGCCAGCAGTACGGGACAGTCCCCTAGGGCTTTCTTT
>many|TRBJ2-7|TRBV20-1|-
CSALQAYEQYF
TGCAGTGCTCTCCAGGCCTACGAGCAGTACTTC
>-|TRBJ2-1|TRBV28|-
CASLPEQFF
TGTGCCAGCCTCCCGGAGCAGTTCTTC